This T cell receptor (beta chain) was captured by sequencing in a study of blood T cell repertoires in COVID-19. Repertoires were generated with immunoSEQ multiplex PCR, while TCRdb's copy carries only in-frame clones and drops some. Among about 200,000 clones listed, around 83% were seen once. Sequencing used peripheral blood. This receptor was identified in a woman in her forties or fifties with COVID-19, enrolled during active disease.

The CDR3 here is CAWSPGTGRVYEQYF. The CDR3 DNA sequence: TGTGCCTGGAGTCCCGGGACCGGGAGGGTCTACGAGCAGTACTTC. The chain carries TRBV30 and TRBJ2-7; 8 nucleotides agree with TRBD2. Germline V gene lookup returns CDR1 GTSNPN and CDR2 SVGIG (reference sequence). Trimming cost V 2 bases and J 3 bases; bases outside gene matches: 9. CDR3 size: 15 residues. Drawing the rest from reference TRBV30 and TRBJ2-7, the complete variable domain is SQTIHQWPATLVQPVGSPLSLECTVEGTSNPNLYWYRQAAGRGLQLLFYSVGIGQISSEVPQNLSASRPQDRQFILSSKKLLLSDSGFYLCAWSPGTGRVYEQYFGPGTRLTVT.